A single sample is the source of the 18 T cell receptor beta chains below, sequenced in a study of blood T cell repertoires in COVID-19. Profiled with immunoSEQ multiplex PCR; TCRdb holds only in-frame clones, not every one. The sample includes 250,000 to 400,000 clones, approximately 87% seen only once; the top ten take less than 3.5%. The sequenced sample was peripheral blood. The origin of the receptors is a woman in her 30s with COVID-19, enrolled during active disease.

The gene calls are TRBV2 and TRBJ2-5; D is possibly TRBD2 (6 bases). The germline V gene encodes CDR1 SNHLY and CDR2 FYNNEI. This CDR3 comprises 15 residues. Deletions cut 3 bases from V and 5 bases from J, with 16 bases between. This CDR3 reads CASSDRGLALETQYF. The CDR3 region has the DNA TGTGCCAGCAGTGATCGGGGGTTGGCTCTGGAGACCCAGTACTTC.

This clone was observed a single time. The chain uses TRBV5-1 and TRBJ2-7, with D perhaps TRBD1 (6 bases). V lost 5 bases and J lost 2, with 14 bases in between. The CDR3 length is 14 residues. Germline V CDR1 and CDR2: SGHRS, YFSETQ. This CDR3 is CASSQNPGAYEQYF. Here the CDR3 DNA reads TGCGCCAGCAGTCAAAACCCAGGGGCCTACGAGCAGTACTTC. The variable domain in full, with the rest retrieved from reference TRBV5-1 and TRBJ2-7, is KAGVTQTPRYLIKTRGQQVTLSCSPISGHRSVSWYQQTPGQGLQFLFEYFSETQRNKGNFPGRFSGRQFSNSRSEMNVSTLELGDSALYLCASSQNPGAYEQYFGPGTRLTVT.

The rearrangement links TRBV12-3 or TRBV12-4 to TRBJ2-5; 7 nucleotides agree with TRBD2. V was pared by 6 bases and J by 3 bases, with 1 base of the junction left unmatched. The CDR3 contains 12 residues. CDR3 in amino acids: CASRAGEETQYF. CDR3 in DNA: TGTGCCAGCAGGGCGGGAGAAGAGACCCAGTACTTC.

Worth noting for this clone: Germline and junction disagree at one end, which may indicate a read error. The V and J genes are TRBV29-1 and TRBJ2-7; 7 bases match TRBD2. Germline V gene sequence: CDR1 SQVTM, CDR2 ANQGSEA. This CDR3 spans 15 amino acids. CDR3 DNA sequence: TGCAGCGTGGAAGTGGCGGCTAGCGGTACCTACGAGCAGTACTTC. Its protein product is CSVEVAASGTYEQYF.

The chain employs TRBV11-3 and TRBJ2-2; TRBD2 is a possible D gene (5 bases). CDR3 length equals 14 residues. Trimming pared 5 bases from V and 5 bases from J, leaving 12 bases between. In germline, CDR1 is SGHNT, CDR2 YENEEA. CDR3 sequence: CASSLRSGTGELFF. As DNA, the CDR3 is TGTGCCAGCAGCCTAAGGTCGGGGACCGGGGAGCTGTTTTTT.

The chain joins TRBV19 to TRBJ1-1; 7 bases are shared with TRBD1. Trimming took 4 bases from V and 1 from J; bases not matched to a gene: 12. Looked up from germline, CDR1 is LNHDA and CDR2 is SQIVND (reference sequence). This CDR3 has 17 residues. CDR3 DNA: TGTGCCAGTAGTAAGCAGGGGGTCCGGCCCAGGAACACTGAAGCTTTCTTT. Residues: CASSKQGVRPRNTEAFF.

This clone was observed once. The CDR3: CASSVDQAGNSPLHF. The CDR3 DNA is TGTGCCAGCAGCGTCGACCAGGCGGGGAATTCACCCCTCCACTTT. J is TRBJ1-6 and V is TRBV9; D is ambiguous. The V end was cut by 2 bases, the J end by 7 bases, with 13 bases between. This CDR3 has 15 residues. Germline CDR1 SGDLS, CDR2 YYNGEE. Looking up the rest from reference TRBV9 and TRBJ1-6 gives the full variable domain: DSGVTQTPKHLITATGQRVTLRCSPRSGDLSVYWYQQSLDQGLQFLIQYYNGEERAKGNILERFSAQQFPDLHSELNLSSLELGDSALYFCASSVDQAGNSPLHFGNGTRLTVT.

V and J are TRBV5-4 and TRBJ2-1, with D unresolved. This CDR3 has 15 residues. The V end was cut by 5 bases, the J end by 1 base, with 13 bases between. Germline V gives CDR1 SGHNT, CDR2 YYREEE (reference sequence). The CDR3 region has the DNA TGTGCCAGCAGGCGTGGGCTGCCGTCCTACAATGAGCAGTTCTTC. Encoded protein: CASRRGLPSYNEQFF.

This chain joins TRBV3-1 (or the pseudogene TRBV3-2) and TRBJ1-2; 7 bases are a match to TRBD1. Germline-derived CDR1 and CDR2 are LGHDT and YNNKEL (reference sequence). Trimming took 0 bases from V and 0 from J; bases not matched to a gene: 7. The CDR3 is made up of 17 amino acids. Here the CDR3 DNA reads TGTGCCAGCAGCCAAGAAGCTTGGGACAGCGCTAACTATGGCTACACCTTC. Residues: CASSQEAWDSANYGYTF.

V and J are TRBV19 and TRBJ2-7; a weak D match, TRBD1 (5 bases). CDR3 length equals 16 residues. Germline CDR1 and CDR2: LNHDA and SQIVND (reference sequence). V was pared by 4 bases and J by 3 bases, with 19 bases between. For the CDR3, the DNA is TGTGCCAGTAGTACTTCTGGTACAGAGACAGTCTACGAGCAGTACTTC. Encoded protein: CASSTSGTETVYEQYF.

On this clone: The junction departs from the called germline gene at one end, perhaps through a read error. V usage is TRBV5-8 and J usage is TRBJ1-2; 7 bases are shared with TRBD1. The CDR3 totals 12 residues. Germline assignment: CDR1 SGHTS and CDR2 YDEGEE. DNA for the CDR3: TGTGCCAGCAGTTTGGACAGGCATGGCTACACCTTC. It is translated as CASSLDRHGYTF. Using reference TRBV5-8 and TRBJ1-2 for the parts outside the CDR3, the full variable domain is EAGVTQSPTHLIKTRGQQATLRCSPISGHTSVYWYQQALGLGLQFLLWYDEGEERNRGNFPPRFSGRQFPNYSSELNVNALELEDSALYLCASSLDRHGYTFGSGTRLTVV.

The J gene is TRBJ2-1, the V gene TRBV7-7, with 9 bases that match TRBD2. Germline-derived CDR1 and CDR2 are SSHAT and FNYEAQ (reference sequence). V lost 5 bases, J lost 2 bases, and 7 bases stayed unmatched. CDR3 size: 16 residues. The CDR3 is CASSPLTSGPYNEQFF. The CDR3 region has the DNA TGTGCCAGCAGCCCGCTGACTAGCGGACCCTACAATGAGCAGTTCTTC.

V is TRBV19 and J is TRBJ1-5, with D possibly matching TRBD1 (5 bases). Trimming left V 8 bases short and J 0 bases short, with 8 bases between. The CDR3 sequence is 13 residues long. Germline V gene sequence: CDR1 LNHDA, CDR2 SQIVND (reference sequence). The CDR3 DNA reads TGTGCCAGTGGGGCGGCTAGCAATCAGCCCCAGCATTTT. Translating gives CASGAASNQPQHF.

The rearrangement joins TRBV6-6 to TRBJ1-6; no definite D call. The CDR3 spans 15 residues. Trimming removed 0 bases from V and 7 bases from J, with 10 bases in between. Germline V CDR1 and CDR2: MNHNY, SVGAGI (reference sequence). The CDR3 bases are TGTGCCAGCAGTTACTCGGCCAGGCAGAATTCACCCCTCCACTTT. Translation gives CASSYSARQNSPLHF.

This chain connects TRBV28 to TRBJ2-1, with 12 positions matching TRBD2. The CDR3 runs 13 residues. V lost 8 bases and J lost 8; bases outside the gene matches: 4. Germline V gene data show CDR1 as MDHEN and CDR2 as SYDVKM. CDR3 bases: TGTGCCAGCGCGACTAGCGGGAGCGATGAGCAGTTCTTC. It yields the protein CASATSGSDEQFF.

The chain links TRBV19 to TRBJ2-1; TRBD2 agrees at 10 bases. Germline CDR1 and CDR2: LNHDA and SQIVND (reference sequence). V was pared by 1 base and J by 0 bases, with 12 bases of the junction left unmatched. There are 20 residues in the CDR3. The CDR3 DNA reads TGTGCCAGTAGTATAGCCGGACTAGCGGAGGCGAGGGGCTCCTACAATGAGCAGTTCTTC. It translates to CASSIAGLAEARGSYNEQFF.

This chain connects TRBV30 to TRBJ1-5; TRBD1 might be the D (5 bases). The length of the CDR3 is 14 residues. The germline V gene encodes CDR1 GTSNPN and CDR2 SVGIG (reference sequence). V gave up 3 bases and J gave up 6 bases, with 15 bases separating them. This chain's CDR3 is CAWRNPREGQPQHF. For the CDR3, the DNA is TGTGCCTGGAGAAATCCCAGGGAAGGTCAGCCCCAGCATTTT.

The rearrangement links TRBV11-2 to TRBJ2-2; 13 positions agree with TRBD2. The CDR3 length is 16 residues. CDR1 is SGHAT, CDR2 FQNNGV, per germline. V lost 7 bases and J lost 7; bases outside the gene matches: 9. DNA for the CDR3: TGTGCCAGCATCGCGACTAGCGGGAGGAGGGGCGGGGAGCTGTTTTTT. Translating it yields CASIATSGRRGGELFF.